What follows describes a single T cell receptor beta chain. The data derive from a study of blood T cell repertoires in COVID-19. The data were produced by immunoSEQ multiplex PCR, yet TCRdb's version contains in-frame clones alone and is incomplete. The table has roughly 200,000 clones, about 84% seen once; the top ten hold around 8.6%. This CDR3 contains 14 residues. Germline CDR1 is SEHNR and CDR2 is FQNEAQ (reference sequence). V lost 8 bases, J lost 6 bases, and 8 bases stayed unmatched. This TCR was sampled from a woman between 25 and 40 years old who had recovered from COVID-19. The specimen was PBMCs or T cells enriched from blood (not recorded which). The V and J genes are TRBV7-9 and TRBJ2-1; the match to TRBD2 covers 9 bases. CDR3 amino acids: CASPTSGSPNEQFF. The CDR3 DNA reads as TGTGCCAGCCCGACTAGCGGTAGCCCCAATGAGCAGTTCTTC.